These 13 T cell receptor beta chains were all obtained from the same sample, sequenced in a study of cytomegalovirus exposure and HLA in healthy donors. The PCR used 60 Vbeta and 13 Jbeta primers. The repertoire was sequenced with immunoSEQ multiplex PCR; TCRdb's copy has only in-frame clones and lacks some. The sample comprises roughly 110,000 clones, around 77% of which are singletons, and approximately 11% rests with the top ten. The specimen sequenced was PBMCs. These receptor sequences come from a man aged 35 to 55 in good health and CMV-seropositive.

This clone has more than one count but fewer than ten. The CDR3 protein is CAFNRGMNTEAFF. The CDR3 nucleotides read TGTGCCTTTAACAGGGGAATGAACACTGAAGCTTTCTTT. The chain couples TRBV30 to TRBJ1-1; TRBD1 matches 7 bases. CDR3 size: 13 residues. The V and J ends lost 7 bases and 0 bases, in that order; junction bases with no gene match: 5. Germline values: CDR1 GTSNPN, CDR2 SVGIG (reference sequence).

V usage is TRBV19 and J usage is TRBJ2-6, with D unresolved. Germline V lookup: CDR1 LNHDA, CDR2 SQIVND (reference sequence). This CDR3 is 15 amino acids long. V lost 3 bases and J 0 bases, leaving 6 bases between the germline ends. The CDR3: CASSILFSGANVLTF. The CDR3 coding sequence is TGTGCCAGTAGTATCCTGTTCTCTGGGGCCAACGTCCTGACTTTC.

V gene TRBV29-1 combines with J gene TRBJ1-1, with D unresolved. Looked up from germline, CDR1 is SQVTM and CDR2 is ANQGSEA. This CDR3 contains 12 residues. V was shortened by 4 bases and J by 4 bases, with 10 bases between the two germline ends. The CDR3 spells CSVASYGTEAFF. The CDR3 bases are TGCAGCGTTGCCTCCTACGGCACTGAAGCTTTCTTT.

This chain connects TRBV11-1 to TRBJ2-7, with 8 bases identical to TRBD1. Trimming took 3 bases from V and 1 from J; bases not matched to a gene: 5. Germline lookup yields CDR1 SGHAT and CDR2 FQDESV (reference sequence). The CDR3 is made up of 15 amino acids. CDR3: CASSFRRTGSYEQYF. The CDR3 DNA sequence: TGTGCCAGCAGCTTTCGTAGGACAGGGTCCTACGAGCAGTACTTC.

As for this clone: This CDR3 is also generated by other DNA sequences in the sample. V is TRBV7-3 and J is TRBJ2-5, with TRBD1 matching 9 bases. The J call may be incorrect, as the DNA end agrees better with TRBJ2-7. Germline lookup yields CDR1 SGHTA and CDR2 FQGTGA. The CDR3 runs to 13 residues. CDR3 coding DNA: TGTGCCAGCAGCCTGGACAGGGGCTACGAGCAGTACTTC. Protein sequence: CASSLDRGYEQYF.

The chain has TRBV5-4 and TRBJ2-5, with 9 bases that match TRBD2. The length of the CDR3 is 14 residues. With 4 bases clipped from V and 9 bases from J, the junction kept 10 bases outside the gene matches. Germline-derived CDR1 and CDR2 are SGHNT and YYREEE (reference sequence). This CDR3 is CASSQAGGQRAQYF. The CDR3 DNA follows: TGTGCCAGCAGCCAAGCGGGGGGACAACGGGCCCAGTACTTC.

This clone turned up a few times. The rearrangement uses TRBV5-6 and TRBJ1-4; TRBD1 aligns across 9 bases. Germline V CDR1 and CDR2: SGHDT, YYEEEE. CDR3 length: 14 amino acids. V shed 4 bases and J 8 bases; nucleotides not matched to a gene: 6. In nucleotides, the CDR3 is TGTGCCAGCAGCACAGGGGGCCTTGGCGAAAAACTGTTTTTT. It encodes CASSTGGLGEKLFF. Full variable domain (outside the CDR3, taken from reference TRBV5-6 and TRBJ1-4): DAGVTQSPTHLIKTRGQQVTLRCSPKSGHDTVSWYQQALGQGPQFIFQYYEEEERQRGNFPDRFSGHQFPNYSSELNVNALLLGDSALYLCASSTGGLGEKLFFGSGTQLSVL.

As DNA, the CDR3 is TGTGCCAGCAGCCCCACCGACAGGGGTGGGGCCAACGTCCTGACTTTC. It yields the protein CASSPTDRGGANVLTF. V usage is TRBV27 and J usage is TRBJ2-6; the match to TRBD1 covers 8 bases. V lost 6 bases and J lost 3; bases outside the gene matches: 7. Germline CDR1 MNHEY, CDR2 SMNVEV (reference sequence). CDR3 length: 16 residues.

The rearrangement uses TRBV7-3 and TRBJ2-3; D is unclear. Between the trimmed V and J ends, which lost 1 base and 0 bases, there was a span of 5 bases. The germline gives CDR1 SGHTA, CDR2 FQGTGA. The CDR3 contains 14 residues. The CDR3: CASSLMTSTDTQYF. In nucleotides, the CDR3 is TGTGCCAGCAGCTTAATGACTAGCACAGATACGCAGTATTTT.

The J gene is TRBJ2-7, the V gene TRBV7-8, with D possibly matching TRBD1 (6 bases). The CDR3 sequence is 15 residues long. Germline CDR1 is SGHVS and CDR2 is FQNEAQ. V was shortened by 2 bases and J by 0 bases, with 11 bases between the two germline ends. The CDR3 bases are TGTGCCAGCAGCTTATTTCAGGGGCCCTCCTACGAGCAGTACTTC. Its translation is CASSLFQGPSYEQYF. Full variable domain (outside the CDR3, taken from reference TRBV7-8 and TRBJ2-7): GAGVSQSPRYKVAKRGQDVALRCDPISGHVSLFWYQQALGQGPEFLTYFQNEAQLDKSGLPSDRFFAERPEGSVSTLKIQRTQQEDSAVYLCASSLFQGPSYEQYFGPGTRLTVT.

Notes on this clone: Relative to the germline gene, one junction end is altered; a read error may explain this. The chain links TRBV5-6 to TRBJ2-3; 9 bases align to TRBD1. CDR1 SGHDT and CDR2 YYEEEE come from the germline V gene. This CDR3 spans 11 amino acids. The CDR3 spells CASSLQGALAF. In DNA form, the CDR3 reads TGTGCCAGCAGCCTACAGGGGGCCTTAGCCTTT.

The chain has TRBV5-6 and TRBJ1-6; weak D call: TRBD1 (6 bases). Looked up from germline, CDR1 is SGHDT and CDR2 is YYEEEE. V lost 4 bases to trimming and J lost 6 bases, with 20 bases between them. The CDR3 extends over 17 amino acids. In nucleotides, the CDR3 is TGTGCCAGCAGCCATCGGGGGGGATTAGGGGGTAATTCACCCCTCCACTTT. Protein sequence: CASSHRGGLGGNSPLHF.

The chain links TRBV28 to TRBJ2-1, with TRBD2 matching 13 bases. V was clipped by 6 bases and J by 2 bases; unmatched bases: 16. Germline V CDR1 and CDR2: MDHEN, SYDVKM. The CDR3 contains 20 residues. This chain's CDR3 is CASSHPDLLAGGHPYNEQFF. In nucleotides, the CDR3 is TGTGCCAGCAGCCACCCAGATCTACTAGCGGGGGGGCATCCCTACAATGAGCAGTTCTTC.